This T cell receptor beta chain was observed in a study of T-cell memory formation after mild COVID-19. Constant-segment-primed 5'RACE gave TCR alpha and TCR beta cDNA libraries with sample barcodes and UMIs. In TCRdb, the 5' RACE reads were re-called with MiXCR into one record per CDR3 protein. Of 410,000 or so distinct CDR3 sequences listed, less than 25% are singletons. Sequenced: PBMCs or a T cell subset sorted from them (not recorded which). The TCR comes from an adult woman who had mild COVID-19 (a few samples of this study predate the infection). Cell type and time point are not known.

DNA of the CDR3: TGTGCCGGGAGGCGAGTGAATGGCTACACCTTC. It specifies CAGRRVNGYTF. This chain uses TRBV12-3 or TRBV12-4 with TRBJ1-2; no firm D call. The CDR3 length is 11 residues. V was clipped by 11 bases and J by 6 bases, with 13 bases between them.